This T cell receptor beta chain is from a study of blood T cell repertoires in COVID-19. Background on the study: Samples came from the United States, Italy and Spain, spanning acute and convalescent COVID-19. T cells, B-cell-depleted T cells, or PBMCs provided the cDNA or gDNA that served as material.

Of note for this clone: A junction end diverges from the germline sequence, so it may reflect a read error.

The CDR3 has 14 amino acids. The germline gives CDR1 GTSNPN, CDR2 SVGIG (reference sequence). As originally analysed: Estimation of nucleated cell counts was performed using reference gene primer amplification. Libraries were prepared by immunoSEQ multiplex PCR; TCRdb keeps only in-frame clonotypes and omits some of them. V, J and clone size were drawn from that table, and D and trimming were deduced from the DNA. Of some 74,000 clones detected, over 70% appear once; the ten largest clones hold approximately 12%. Material: peripheral blood. This receptor was obtained from a human donor in a cohort sampled during active COVID-19. This rearrangement joins TRBV30 to TRBJ2-3; 11 bases are a match to TRBD2. CDR3: CAVGSGGGTDTQYF. Written as DNA, the CDR3 is TGCGCGGTGGGTAGCGGGGGGGGCACAGATACGCAGTATTTT.